This T cell receptor (beta chain) was found in a study of T cells after somatic rescue of genetic block. V lost 5 bases to trimming and J lost 4 bases, with 18 bases between them. In germline, CDR1 is SGHTA, CDR2 FQGNSA. This CDR3 has 15 amino acids. Libraries were prepared by immunoSEQ multiplex PCR; TCRdb keeps only in-frame clonotypes and omits some of them. Counted here are 85,000 to 90,000 clones, around 89% occurring once; the ten biggest clones make up 1.5% to 2%. The receptor's source is a woman aged 18-35 years. V is TRBV7-2 and J is TRBJ2-7; D tentatively reads TRBD1 or TRBD2 (5 bases each). Sequencing was performed on peripheral blood mononuclear cells (PBMCs). CDR3: CASSPGPQTTYEQYF. DNA of the CDR3: TGTGCCAGCAGCCCGGGGCCGCAGACGACTTACGAGCAGTACTTC.